The clone carrying this T cell receptor beta chain appeared many times. The data were obtained in a study of human T cells and chemical hapten exposure. Study details: The study sensitized with 2% DPC on a roughly 2 cm by roughly 2 cm patch of upper inner arm skin. Epicutaneous patch tests delivered 0.01% DPC to the upper back, with evaluation at 6 days.

Library preparation tagged each individual cDNA molecule with a unique molecular identifier. TCRdb itself ran the RACE reads through MiXCR, one entry per CDR3 protein. The sample has around 300,000 distinct CDR3 sequences, approximately 7.5% seen once. This CDR3 is built from 13 residues. The germline CDR1 and CDR2 sequences are MGHDK and SYGVNS. J gave up 9 bases and V 7 bases, and 8 bases lay outside the gene matches. The time point here: pre-sensitization, week 0. Indicated treatment: therapeutic diphenylcyclopropenone sensitization with weekly scalp DPC. Alopecia patients, 18 to 70 years old and DPC-suitable, served as donors.

Here the sequenced sample was whole blood, taken in connection with sensitization to the hapten diphenylcyclopropenone (DPC). The clonotype was recovered from a young man with alopecia areata. Some clones in this sample may be carry-over from other donors' samples. V and J are TRBV25-1 and TRBJ2-1, with TRBD1 identical over 8 bases. DNA for the CDR3: TGTGCCAGCACCTTAGACAGGGGAGCTGAGCAGTTCTTC. Translation: CASTLDRGAEQFF.